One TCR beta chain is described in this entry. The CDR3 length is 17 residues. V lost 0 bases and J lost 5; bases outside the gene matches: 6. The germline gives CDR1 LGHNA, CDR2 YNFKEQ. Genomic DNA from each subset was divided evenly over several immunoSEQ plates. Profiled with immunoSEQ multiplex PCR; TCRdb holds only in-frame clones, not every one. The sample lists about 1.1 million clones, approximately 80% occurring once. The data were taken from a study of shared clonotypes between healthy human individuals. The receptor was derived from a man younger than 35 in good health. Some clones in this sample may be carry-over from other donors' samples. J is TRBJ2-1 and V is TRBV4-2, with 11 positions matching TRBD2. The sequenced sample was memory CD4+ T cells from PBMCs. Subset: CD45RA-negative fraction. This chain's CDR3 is CASSQDLSGRADNEQFF. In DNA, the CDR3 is TGTGCCAGCAGCCAAGACCTTAGCGGGAGGGCCGACAATGAGCAGTTCTTC.